The 13 T cell receptor beta chains reported below all come from one sample, sequenced in a study of T-cell reconstitution after alpha-beta-depleted transplantation in children. Unique molecular identifiers tagged the TCRbeta library. TCRdb passed the PCR reads through MiXCR, listing each CDR3 protein once. The data contain roughly 670,000 distinct CDR3 sequences, 10% to 15% of them singletons. Sample: PBMCs, taken before TCRalphabeta/CD19-depleted stem cell transplant. Every receptor here comes from a girl aged 2-9 years with congenital amegakaryocytic thrombocytopenia, due to receive a stem cell transplant.

V is TRBV7-9 and J is TRBJ2-7; either TRBD1 or TRBD2 may supply D (5 bases each). CDR1 SEHNR and CDR2 FQNEAQ come from the germline V gene (reference sequence). V lost 6 bases and J 1 base, leaving 19 bases between the germline ends. This CDR3 is built from 16 residues. CDR3 sequence reads: CASSCGGPECSYEQYF. The DNA of the CDR3 is TGTGCCAGCAGTTGTGGGGGACCCGAATGTTCCTACGAGCAGTACTTC.

V gene TRBV20-1 combines with J gene TRBJ1-1; maybe TRBD1 (6 bases). CDR3 length equals 14 residues. In germline, CDR1 is DFQATT, CDR2 SNEGSKA (reference sequence). V lost 0 bases, J lost 11 bases, and 19 bases lay in between. CDR3 sequence: CSARDIGMGQVAFF. The DNA for the CDR3 is TGCAGTGCTAGAGATATTGGGATGGGACAAGTGGCTTTCTTT.

The table lists this clonotype with many counts. The chain has TRBV5-1 and TRBJ1-1, with D maybe TRBD1 (5 bases). CDR1 and CDR2 from the germline V gene are SGHRS and YFSETQ. The CDR3 runs 14 residues. Trimming took off 1 base at V and 8 bases at J, with 15 bases between the two ends. The CDR3 here is CASSLLGDSQEAFF. The CDR3 DNA reads TGCGCCAGCAGCTTGCTGGGCGACAGTCAAGAAGCTTTCTTT.

This chain joins TRBV20-1 and TRBJ2-7; D possibly uses TRBD1 or TRBD2 (5 bases each). Trimming stripped 3 bases from V and 0 bases from J, with 12 bases between. The CDR3 extends over 14 amino acids. CDR1 and CDR2 (germline): DFQATT, SNEGSKA (reference sequence). The CDR3 here is CSASWAGSSYEQYF. Written as DNA, the CDR3 is TGCAGTGCTAGTTGGGCAGGGAGCTCCTACGAGCAGTACTTC.

This clonotype was seen at least ten times. CDR3 in DNA: TGCAGTGCTTATAGCGGGAGGATCTACAATGAGCAGTTCTTC. This gives the protein CSAYSGRIYNEQFF. J is TRBJ2-1 and V is TRBV20-1; 10 bases agree with TRBD2. The V gene end was trimmed by 5 bases and the J gene end by 3 bases; junction bases not matched to a gene: 4. Germline values: CDR1 DFQATT, CDR2 SNEGSKA (reference sequence). The CDR3 is 14 amino acids.

In this sample, this clonotype turned up many times. V usage is TRBV29-1 and J usage is TRBJ1-5, with 7 bases aligning to TRBD1. CDR1 is SQVTM, CDR2 ANQGSEA, per germline. V was pared by 5 bases and J by 5 bases, with 6 bases of the junction left unmatched. The CDR3 contains 13 residues. The CDR3 region is CSVSTGRHQPQHF. The CDR3 region has the DNA TGCAGCGTTTCGACAGGGAGGCATCAGCCCCAGCATTTT. Full variable domain (rest looked up from reference TRBV29-1 and TRBJ1-5): SAVISQKPSRDICQRGTSLTIQCQVDSQVTMMFWYRQQPGQSLTLIATANQGSEATYESGFVIDKFPISRPNLTFSTLTVSNMSPEDSSIYLCSVSTGRHQPQHFGDGTRLSIL.

This clonotype showed up many times. The genes are TRBV12-3 or TRBV12-4 and TRBJ2-3, with D possibly being TRBD2 (5 bases). Trimming took off 6 bases at V and 1 base at J, with 17 bases between the two ends. This CDR3 spans 16 amino acids. The CDR3 bases are TGTGCCAGCAGGGCCTCTTTGGACGGGGGCACAGATACGCAGTATTTT. It specifies CASRASLDGGTDTQYF.

The table lists this clonotype with many counts. This sequence joins TRBV28 and TRBJ2-7; tentatively, D is TRBD1 (5 bases). CDR3 size: 12 residues. Per the germline V gene, CDR1 is MDHEN and CDR2 is SYDVKM. The germline V and J ends were trimmed by 4 bases and 9 bases, with 13 bases remaining between them. CDR3 protein: CASSWSGLGQYF. DNA for the CDR3: TGTGCCAGCAGTTGGTCAGGGCTCGGGCAGTACTTC. The entire variable domain, with the rest obtained from reference TRBV28 and TRBJ2-7, is as follows: DVKVTQSSRYLVKRTGEKVFLECVQDMDHENMFWYRQDPGLGLRLIYFSYDVKMKEKGDIPEGYSVSREKKERFSLILESASTNQTSMYLCASSWSGLGQYFGPGTRLTVT.

This clonotype was seen only a few times. The genes are TRBV20-1 and TRBJ2-7; tentatively, D is TRBD1 (7 bases). The CDR3 runs 12 residues. With 6 bases removed from V and 3 bases from J, the gap between germline ends came to 12 bases. Germline-derived CDR1 and CDR2 are DFQATT and SNEGSKA (reference sequence). CDR3 residues: CSAPRGDYEQYF. The CDR3 DNA sequence: TGCAGTGCCCCCAGGGGGGACTACGAGCAGTACTTC.

This clonotype was counted at least ten times. This chain uses TRBV7-2 with TRBJ1-2; TRBD1 aligns across 7 bases. The V gene end was trimmed by 4 bases and the J gene end by 4 bases; junction bases not matched to a gene: 9. Germline V gene sequence: CDR1 SGHTA, CDR2 FQGNSA. The CDR3 runs to 15 residues. DNA for the CDR3: TGTGCCAGCAGCTCAAACCCGGGACAGAGCTATGGCTACACCTTC. It translates to CASSSNPGQSYGYTF.

V and J are TRBV5-1 and TRBJ2-7, with a possible D match to TRBD2 (6 bases). This CDR3 has 15 residues. Deletions cut 0 bases from V and 3 bases from J, with 13 bases between. Germline values: CDR1 SGHRS, CDR2 YFSETQ. The CDR3 DNA sequence: TGCGCCAGCAGCTTGGACCGGGGGAGCGGCTACGAGCAGTACTTC. Encoded protein: CASSLDRGSGYEQYF. Full variable domain (remainder filled in from reference TRBV5-1 and TRBJ2-7): KAGVTQTPRYLIKTRGQQVTLSCSPISGHRSVSWYQQTPGQGLQFLFEYFSETQRNKGNFPGRFSGRQFSNSRSEMNVSTLELGDSALYLCASSLDRGSGYEQYFGPGTRLTVT.

This clonotype was detected ten times or more. The V call is TRBV5-1, the J call TRBJ1-1; 10 bases line up with TRBD1. CDR3 size: 16 residues. Looked up from germline, CDR1 is SGHRS and CDR2 is YFSETQ. V trimming: 4 bases; J trimming: 1 base; junction bases outside the gene matches: 7. In DNA form, the CDR3 reads TGCGCCAGCAGCCTGAGACAGGGGGCTTCGAACACTGAAGCTTTCTTT. Its translation: CASSLRQGASNTEAFF.

The genes are TRBV30 and TRBJ1-2; no clear D gene. Germline V gives CDR1 GTSNPN, CDR2 SVGIG (reference sequence). The CDR3 extends over 13 amino acids. The ends were cut back, 3 bases at V and 2 bases at J, with 10 bases in the middle. CDR3 loop: CAWRDSPNYGYTF. The CDR3 bases are TGTGCCTGGAGGGATTCCCCCAACTATGGCTACACCTTC.